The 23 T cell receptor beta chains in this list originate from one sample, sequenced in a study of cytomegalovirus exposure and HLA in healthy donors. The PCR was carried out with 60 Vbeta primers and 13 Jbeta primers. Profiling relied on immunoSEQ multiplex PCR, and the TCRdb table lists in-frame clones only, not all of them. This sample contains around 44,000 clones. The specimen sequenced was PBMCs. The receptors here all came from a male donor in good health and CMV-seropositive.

CDR3 DNA: TGCGCCAGCAGCCAATGGGGGACATTCTACGAGCAGTACTTC. As protein: CASSQWGTFYEQYF. This sequence joins TRBV4-3 and TRBJ2-7, with a tentative D call TRBD1 (6 bases). The germline V gene has CDR1 LGHNA and CDR2 YSLEER. Trimming pared 2 bases from V and 3 bases from J, leaving 11 bases between. The CDR3 length is 14 residues.

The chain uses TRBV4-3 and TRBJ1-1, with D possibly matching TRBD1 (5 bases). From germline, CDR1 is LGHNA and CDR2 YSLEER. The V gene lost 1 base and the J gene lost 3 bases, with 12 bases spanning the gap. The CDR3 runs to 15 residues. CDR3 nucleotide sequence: TGCGCCAGCAGCCAAGTTTGGGGGGGTGACACTGAAGCTTTCTTT. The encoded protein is CASSQVWGGDTEAFF.

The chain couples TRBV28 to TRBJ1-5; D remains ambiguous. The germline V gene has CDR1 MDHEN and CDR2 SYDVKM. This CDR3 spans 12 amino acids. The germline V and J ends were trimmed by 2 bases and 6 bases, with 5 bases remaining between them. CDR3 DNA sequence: TGTGCCAGCAGTTTACGGGGTCAGCCCCAGCATTTT. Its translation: CASSLRGQPQHF.

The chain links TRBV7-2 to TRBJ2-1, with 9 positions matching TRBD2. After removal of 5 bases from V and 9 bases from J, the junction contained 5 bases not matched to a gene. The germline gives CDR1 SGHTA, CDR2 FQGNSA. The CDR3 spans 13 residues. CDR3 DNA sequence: TGTGCCAGCAGCACCCAGACTAGCGGTGAGCAGTTCTTC. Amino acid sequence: CASSTQTSGEQFF.

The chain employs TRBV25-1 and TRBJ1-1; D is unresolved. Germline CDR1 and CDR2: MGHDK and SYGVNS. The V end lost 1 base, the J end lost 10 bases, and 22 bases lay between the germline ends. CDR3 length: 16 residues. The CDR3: CASSESVILGVLRAFF. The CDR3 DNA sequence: TGTGCCAGCAGTGAATCGGTTATATTGGGAGTCCTGAGAGCTTTCTTT.

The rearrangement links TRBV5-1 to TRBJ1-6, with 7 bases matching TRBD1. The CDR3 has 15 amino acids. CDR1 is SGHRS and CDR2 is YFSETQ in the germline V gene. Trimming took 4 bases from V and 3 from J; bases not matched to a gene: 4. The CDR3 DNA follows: TGCGCCAGCAGCCCCGGGACAGTCTATAATTCACCCCTCCACTTT. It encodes CASSPGTVYNSPLHF.

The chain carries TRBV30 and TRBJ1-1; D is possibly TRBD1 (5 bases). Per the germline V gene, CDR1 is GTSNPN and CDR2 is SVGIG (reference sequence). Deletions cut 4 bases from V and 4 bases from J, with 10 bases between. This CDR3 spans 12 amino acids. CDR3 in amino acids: CAWMAGRTEAFF. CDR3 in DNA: TGTGCCTGGATGGCGGGGCGCACTGAAGCTTTCTTT.

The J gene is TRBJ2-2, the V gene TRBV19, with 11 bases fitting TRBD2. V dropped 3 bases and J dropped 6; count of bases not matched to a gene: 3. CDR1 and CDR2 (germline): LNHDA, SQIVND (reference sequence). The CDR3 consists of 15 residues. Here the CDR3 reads CASSILAGGPGELFF. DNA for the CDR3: TGTGCCAGTAGTATTCTAGCGGGGGGACCCGGGGAGCTGTTTTTT.

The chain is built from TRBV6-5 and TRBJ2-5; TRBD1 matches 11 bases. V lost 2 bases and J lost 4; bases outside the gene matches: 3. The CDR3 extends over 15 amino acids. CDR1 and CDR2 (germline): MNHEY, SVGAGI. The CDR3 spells CASSYGTGGRETQYF. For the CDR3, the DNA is TGTGCCAGCAGTTACGGGACAGGGGGAAGAGAGACCCAGTACTTC.

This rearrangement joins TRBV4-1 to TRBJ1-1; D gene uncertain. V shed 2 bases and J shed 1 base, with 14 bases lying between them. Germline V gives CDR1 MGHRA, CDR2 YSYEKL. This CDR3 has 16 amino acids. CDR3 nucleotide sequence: TGCGCCAGCAGCCAATCGAAGAGGCAGAGGAACACTGAAGCTTTCTTT. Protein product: CASSQSKRQRNTEAFF.

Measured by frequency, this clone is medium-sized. The CDR3 reads CASRPITGGAFTEAFF. DNA of the CDR3: TGTGCCAGCAGACCAATTACAGGGGGCGCTTTCACTGAAGCTTTCTTT. The chain is built from TRBV11-2 and TRBJ1-1; 9 bases match TRBD1. Germline V gene data show CDR1 as SGHAT and CDR2 as FQNNGV. The junction had 12 bases not matched to a gene; V was cut back by 6 bases and J by 4 bases. The length of the CDR3 is 16 residues.

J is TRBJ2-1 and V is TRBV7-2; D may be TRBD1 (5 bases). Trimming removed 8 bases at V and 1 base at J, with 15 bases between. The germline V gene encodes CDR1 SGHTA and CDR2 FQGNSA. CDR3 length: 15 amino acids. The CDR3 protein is CASLNGQGSYNEQFF. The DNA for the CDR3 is TGTGCCAGCCTCAATGGGCAGGGATCCTACAATGAGCAGTTCTTC.

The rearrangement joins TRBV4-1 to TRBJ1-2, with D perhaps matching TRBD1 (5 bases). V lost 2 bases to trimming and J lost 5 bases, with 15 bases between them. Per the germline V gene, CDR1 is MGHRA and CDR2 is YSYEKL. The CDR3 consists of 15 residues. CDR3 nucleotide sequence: TGCGCCAGCAGCCAAATTCCCGGGGGTCGGTATGGCTACACCTTC. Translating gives CASSQIPGGRYGYTF.

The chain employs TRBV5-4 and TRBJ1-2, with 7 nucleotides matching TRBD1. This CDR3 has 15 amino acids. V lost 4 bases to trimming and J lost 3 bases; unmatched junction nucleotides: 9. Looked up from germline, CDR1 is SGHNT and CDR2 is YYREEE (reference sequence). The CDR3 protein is CASSDVKGGDYGYTF. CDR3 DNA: TGTGCCAGCAGCGATGTTAAAGGGGGCGACTATGGCTACACCTTC.

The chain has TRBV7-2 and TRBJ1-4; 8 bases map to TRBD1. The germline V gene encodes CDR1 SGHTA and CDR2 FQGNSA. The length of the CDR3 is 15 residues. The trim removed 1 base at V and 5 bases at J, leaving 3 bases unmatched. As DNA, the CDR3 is TGTGCCAGCAGCTTAGTAACAGGGGGAAATGAAAAACTGTTTTTT. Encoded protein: CASSLVTGGNEKLFF.

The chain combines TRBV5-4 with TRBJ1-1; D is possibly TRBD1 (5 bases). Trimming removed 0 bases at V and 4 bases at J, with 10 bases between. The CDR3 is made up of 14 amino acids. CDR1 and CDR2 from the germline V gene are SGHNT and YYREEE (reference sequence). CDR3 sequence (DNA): TGTGCCAGCAGCTTGGCCGGACAAGGCACTGAAGCTTTCTTT. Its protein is CASSLAGQGTEAFF.

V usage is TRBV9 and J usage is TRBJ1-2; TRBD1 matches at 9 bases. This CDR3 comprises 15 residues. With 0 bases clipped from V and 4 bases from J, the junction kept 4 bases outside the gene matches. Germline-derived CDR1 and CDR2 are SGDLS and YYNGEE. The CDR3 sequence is CASSVDGTGSYGYTF. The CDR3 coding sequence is TGTGCCAGCAGCGTAGATGGGACAGGGAGCTATGGCTACACCTTC.

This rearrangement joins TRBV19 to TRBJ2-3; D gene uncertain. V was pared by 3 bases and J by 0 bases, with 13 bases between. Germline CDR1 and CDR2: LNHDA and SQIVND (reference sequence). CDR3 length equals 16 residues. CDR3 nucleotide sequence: TGTGCCAGTAGTATCTCTGGCAGATTCAGCACAGATACGCAGTATTTT. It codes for CASSISGRFSTDTQYF.

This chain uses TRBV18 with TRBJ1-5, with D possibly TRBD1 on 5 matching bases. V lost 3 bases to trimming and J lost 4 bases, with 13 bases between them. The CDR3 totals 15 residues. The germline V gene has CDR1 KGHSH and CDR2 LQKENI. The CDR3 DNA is TGTGCCAGCTCACCCGAAGGGGTAGAGAATCAGCCCCAGCATTTT. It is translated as CASSPEGVENQPQHF.

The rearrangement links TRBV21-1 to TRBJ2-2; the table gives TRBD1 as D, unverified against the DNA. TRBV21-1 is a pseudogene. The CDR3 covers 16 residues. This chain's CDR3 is CASSLTKCRASGELFF. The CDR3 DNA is TGTGCCAGCAGCCTCACAAAATGCAGGGCTTCCGGGGAGCTGTTTTTT.

The chain's CDR3 is CASRLTVAGADTQYF. Written as DNA, the CDR3 is TGTGCCAGCAGACTCACTGTAGCGGGGGCAGATACGCAGTATTTT. J is TRBJ2-3 and V is TRBV6-5; the match to TRBD2 covers 9 bases. CDR1 is MNHEY, CDR2 SVGAGI, per germline. This CDR3 is 15 amino acids long. The ends lost 6 bases at V and 4 bases at J; junction bases unmatched: 8.

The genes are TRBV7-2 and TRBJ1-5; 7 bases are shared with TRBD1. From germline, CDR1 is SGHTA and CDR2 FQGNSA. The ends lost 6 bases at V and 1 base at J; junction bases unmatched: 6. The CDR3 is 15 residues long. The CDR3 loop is CASSRYRGSNQPQHF. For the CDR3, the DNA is TGTGCCAGCAGTCGCTACAGGGGCAGCAATCAGCCCCAGCATTTT.

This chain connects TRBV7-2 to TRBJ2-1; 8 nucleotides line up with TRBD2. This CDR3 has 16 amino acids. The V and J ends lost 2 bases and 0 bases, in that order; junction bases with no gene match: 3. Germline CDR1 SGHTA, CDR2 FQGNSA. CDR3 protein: CASSLMAGGSYNEQFF. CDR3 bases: TGTGCCAGCAGCTTAATGGCGGGGGGCTCCTACAATGAGCAGTTCTTC.